This T cell receptor beta chain stems from a study of T cells in Graves' hyperthyroidism and ophthalmopathy. In this sample, this clonotype turned up a few times. The antigen remains unidentified. Trimming pared 7 bases from V and 4 bases from J, leaving 19 bases between. This CDR3 contains 15 residues. Germline V CDR1 and CDR2: MDHEN, SYDVKM. The cohort's ophthalmopathy patients, a group with duration under 3 months, had a Clinical Activity Score of at least 3 and a NOSPECS grade of at least 4. Criteria for exclusion of patients were uncontrolled infection, other autoimmune disease, pregnancy or lactation. Clinical symptoms, serum thyroxine and TRAb, thyroid ultrasound and orbital computed tomography were used for the diagnoses. Amplification of TCR beta CDR3 regions was performed using RNA transcripts as template. The HTBI primer set served for first-round RT-PCR of the TCR CDR3. TCRdb fed the multiplex PCR reads into MiXCR, producing one record per CDR3 protein. The sample has approximately 610,000 distinct CDR3 sequences; roughly 14% are singletons.

Study-wide findings and caveats: With a median lead of 6.5 months before onset, the model predicted ophthalmopathy.

This chain joins TRBV28 and TRBJ1-2; D is uncertain. Sequenced material: blood. The receptor was derived from a woman aged 40 to 49 with Graves' ophthalmopathy. DNA of the CDR3: TGTGCCAGCAACCCCCAATCGGGAGGGCGCTATGGCTACACCTTC. It codes for CASNPQSGGRYGYTF.